This T cell receptor beta chain came from a study of blood T cell repertoires in COVID-19. Looking at the study overall: Spain, Italy and the United States supplied samples that represented acute and convalescent COVID-19. T cells, B-cell-depleted T cells, or PBMCs supplied cDNA or gDNA.

V was cut by 3 bases and J by 9 bases, with 11 bases left in between. Germline CDR1 is MGHDK and CDR2 is SYGVNS. This CDR3 has 13 amino acids. In the study's own analysis: Amplification with reference gene primers provided the estimates of nucleated cell counts. Assay: immunoSEQ multiplex PCR; the TCRdb copy retains only in-frame clones and omits some. The DNA gave D and trimming, while V, J and clone size come from that table. The table has roughly 160,000 clones, 79% seen once. Enrolled during active infection, Seattle patients were then followed longitudinally. Sequenced: peripheral blood. The receptor was derived from a woman aged 60-70 years with COVID-19, enrolled during active disease. The V and J genes are TRBV25-1 and TRBJ1-4; no firm D call. CDR3: CASSDGNEKKLFF. DNA for the CDR3: TGTGCCAGCAGTGACGGGAACGAGAAAAAACTGTTTTTT.